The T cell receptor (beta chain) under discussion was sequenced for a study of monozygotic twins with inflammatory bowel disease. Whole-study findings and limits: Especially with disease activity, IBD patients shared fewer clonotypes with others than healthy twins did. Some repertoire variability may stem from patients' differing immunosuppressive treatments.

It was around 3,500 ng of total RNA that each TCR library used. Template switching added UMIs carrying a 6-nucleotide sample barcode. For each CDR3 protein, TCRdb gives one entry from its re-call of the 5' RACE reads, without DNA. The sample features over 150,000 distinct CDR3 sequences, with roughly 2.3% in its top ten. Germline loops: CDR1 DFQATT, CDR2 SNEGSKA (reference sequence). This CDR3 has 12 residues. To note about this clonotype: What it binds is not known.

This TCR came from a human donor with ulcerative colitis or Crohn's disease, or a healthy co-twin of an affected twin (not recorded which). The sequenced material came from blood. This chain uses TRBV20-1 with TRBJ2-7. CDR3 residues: CSARGELYEQYF.